One sample yielded the 16 T cell receptor beta chains listed below, sequenced in a study of CD8+ T cells in alopecia areata. As for treatment: oral pan-JAK inhibitor, 5-10 mg twice daily. After isolation, RNA underwent reverse transcription to generate cDNA as the sequencing template. Measured with immunoSEQ multiplex PCR; TCRdb has only the in-frame clones, and not every one. The sample holds some 110,000 clones; about three fifths are singletons and the top ten take 12%. The specimen was CD8+ T cells sorted from blood, collected at week 24, from a patient treated with tofacitinib. These receptors were obtained from a human donor with alopecia areata.

This clone was seen at least ten times. The chain couples TRBV27 to TRBJ2-2; D is perhaps TRBD1 (5 bases). The CDR3 is 17 amino acids. Trimming stripped 7 bases from V and 0 bases from J, with 18 bases between. Germline V gene data show CDR1 as MNHEY and CDR2 as SMNVEV (reference sequence). As DNA, the CDR3 is TGTGCCAGCACCGTCTCTACAGGCCTACCGAACACCGGGGAGCTGTTTTTT. Translation: CASTVSTGLPNTGELFF.

This sequence joins TRBV5-8 and TRBJ2-1; tentatively, D is TRBD1 or TRBD2 (5 bases each). From germline, CDR1 is SGHTS and CDR2 YDEGEE. The length of the CDR3 is 13 residues. Trimming cost V 3 bases and J 8 bases, with 12 bases left between them. The CDR3 loop reads CASSSEMGDEQFF. The CDR3 DNA reads TGTGCCAGCAGCTCCGAGATGGGGGATGAGCAGTTCTTC.

The chain couples TRBV7-9 to TRBJ1-1; no clear D. V was pared by 5 bases and J by 0 bases, with 13 bases between. CDR1 is SEHNR, CDR2 FQNEAQ, per germline (reference sequence). The CDR3 runs to 15 residues. The CDR3 here is CASSPPGPVNTEAFF. DNA of the CDR3: TGTGCCAGCAGCCCCCCCGGGCCTGTGAACACTGAAGCTTTCTTT.

This clone has only one observation. The chain combines TRBV7-9 with TRBJ2-2; D perhaps matches TRBD1 (6 bases). V lost 5 bases to trimming and J lost 1 base, with 14 bases between them. Germline V lookup: CDR1 SEHNR, CDR2 FQNEAQ (reference sequence). The CDR3 totals 16 residues. DNA of the CDR3: TGTGCCAGCAGCCCCCGACAGGACGGGAACACCGGGGAGCTGTTTTTT. Protein product: CASSPRQDGNTGELFF.

The chain uses TRBV15 and TRBJ2-1; unclear D gene. Germline values: CDR1 LNHNV, CDR2 YYDKDF (reference sequence). The CDR3 has 14 amino acids. The V end was cut by 1 base, the J end by 7 bases, with 11 bases between. The CDR3 loop is CATSRGLDANEQFF. The CDR3, as DNA: TGTGCCACCAGCAGAGGGTTAGACGCGAATGAGCAGTTCTTC.

The rearrangement uses TRBV13 and TRBJ1-6; no clear D gene. The CDR3 totals 14 residues. The germline CDR1 and CDR2 sequences are PRHDT and FYEKMQ (reference sequence). The ends were cut back, 3 bases at V and 7 bases at J, with 10 bases in the middle. The CDR3 loop is CASSLSPVNSPLHF. The CDR3 coding sequence is TGTGCCAGCAGCTTGTCCCCAGTGAATTCACCCCTCCACTTT.

This chain connects TRBV9 to TRBJ1-2; D call uncertain. The CDR3 length is 16 residues. Germline-derived CDR1 and CDR2 are SGDLS and YYNGEE. Trimming took off 0 bases at V and 4 bases at J, with 16 bases between the two ends. CDR3 nucleotide sequence: TGTGCCAGCAGCGTAGCTACATTCGGCAGGTCCTATGGCTACACCTTC. Translation gives CASSVATFGRSYGYTF.

The rearrangement uses TRBV7-3 and TRBJ2-3; no clear D gene. This CDR3 region has 13 residues. Germline lookup yields CDR1 SGHTA and CDR2 FQGTGA. V lost 3 bases, J lost 2 bases, and 6 bases lay in between. This CDR3 reads CASSLAATDTQYF. The CDR3 DNA follows: TGTGCCAGCAGCTTGGCGGCCACAGATACGCAGTATTTT.

This clone was picked up a small number of times. In nucleotides, the CDR3 is TGTGCCAGCAGCCTCAGGCTGCGAGCCTACGAGCAGTACTTC. It encodes CASSLRLRAYEQYF. V usage is TRBV6-6 and J usage is TRBJ2-7; D not certain. Germline CDR1 and CDR2: MNHNY and SVGAGI (reference sequence). Trimming took off 6 bases at V and 2 bases at J, with 14 bases between the two ends. The length of the CDR3 is 14 residues.

Worth noting for this clone: The junction does not match germline at one end; this may be a read error. The J gene is TRBJ2-1, the V gene TRBV2; a possible D gene is TRBD2 (5 bases). CDR1 SNHLY and CDR2 FYNNEI come from the germline V gene. The CDR3 sequence is 10 residues long. The CDR3 spells CASRGLALVF. The CDR3 coding sequence is TGTGCCAGCAGAGGGCTAGCTCTGGTCTTC.

This clone was counted a few times. This chain links TRBV29-1 with TRBJ1-4; 8 bases line up with TRBD1. The CDR3 consists of 13 residues. The junction had 7 bases not matched to a gene; V was cut back by 6 bases and J by 7 bases. Germline-derived CDR1 and CDR2 are SQVTM and ANQGSEA. Here the CDR3 reads CSVSRTGSEKLFF. CDR3 DNA: TGCAGCGTCTCCCGGACAGGGAGTGAAAAACTGTTTTTT.

This chain joins TRBV4-3 and TRBJ2-2, with D perhaps matching TRBD2 (5 bases). The CDR3 sequence is 15 residues long. The germline gives CDR1 LGHNA, CDR2 YSLEER. Trimming removed 0 bases from V and 4 bases from J, with 9 bases in between. The CDR3 DNA reads TGCGCCAGCAGCCAAGACGGGCTAGCCACCGGGGAGCTGTTTTTT. This codes for CASSQDGLATGELFF.

The chain recombines TRBV4-3 with TRBJ2-7; no clear D. Per germline, CDR1 LGHNA and CDR2 YSLEER. V dropped 0 bases and J dropped 6 bases, with 9 bases sitting between them. The CDR3 runs to 13 residues. The CDR3, as DNA: TGCGCCAGCAGCCAAGAAATTAGGGCCGAGCAGTACTTC. Translation gives CASSQEIRAEQYF.

The CDR3 bases are TGTGCCAGCAGCGGGATGTCTGGAAACACCATATATTTT. Protein product: CASSGMSGNTIYF. The chain uses TRBV7-8 and TRBJ1-3; D not resolved. This CDR3 spans 13 amino acids. The germline V gene has CDR1 SGHVS and CDR2 FQNEAQ. V lost 5 bases to trimming and J lost 1 base, with 6 bases between them. The full variable domain, rest sourced from reference TRBV7-8 and TRBJ1-3, is GAGVSQSPRYKVAKRGQDVALRCDPISGHVSLFWYQQALGQGPEFLTYFQNEAQLDKSGLPSDRFFAERPEGSVSTLKIQRTQQEDSAVYLCASSGMSGNTIYFGEGSWLTVV.

This CDR3 is CASSWTSGGRSRGSDTQYF. The CDR3 DNA sequence: TGTGCCAGCAGCTGGACTAGCGGGGGGCGGTCAAGGGGCTCAGATACGCAGTATTTT. The chain recombines TRBV5-6 with TRBJ2-3; 14 positions agree with TRBD2. V lost 3 bases to trimming and J lost 4 bases; unmatched junction nucleotides: 13. This CDR3 is 19 amino acids long. From germline, CDR1 is SGHDT and CDR2 YYEEEE.

This clone was seen only once. The chain links TRBV30 to TRBJ1-1; D perhaps matches TRBD1 (5 bases). The CDR3 consists of 13 residues. CDR1 is GTSNPN and CDR2 is SVGIG in the germline V gene (reference sequence). V lost 0 bases and J 7 bases, leaving 12 bases between the germline ends. This chain's CDR3 is CAWSVRVQGEAFF. CDR3 coding DNA: TGTGCCTGGAGTGTGCGGGTTCAGGGTGAAGCTTTCTTT.